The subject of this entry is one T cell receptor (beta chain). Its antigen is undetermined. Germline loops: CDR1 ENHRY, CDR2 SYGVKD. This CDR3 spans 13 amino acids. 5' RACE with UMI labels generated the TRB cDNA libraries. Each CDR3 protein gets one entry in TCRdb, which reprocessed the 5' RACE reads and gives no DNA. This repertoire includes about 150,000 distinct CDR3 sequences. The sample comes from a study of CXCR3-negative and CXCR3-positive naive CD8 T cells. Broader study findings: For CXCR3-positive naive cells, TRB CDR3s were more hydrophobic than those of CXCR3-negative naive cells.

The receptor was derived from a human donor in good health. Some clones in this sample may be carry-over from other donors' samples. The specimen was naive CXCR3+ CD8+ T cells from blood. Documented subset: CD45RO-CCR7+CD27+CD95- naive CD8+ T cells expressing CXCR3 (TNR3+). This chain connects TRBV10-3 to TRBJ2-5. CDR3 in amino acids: CAISESDTSDQYF.